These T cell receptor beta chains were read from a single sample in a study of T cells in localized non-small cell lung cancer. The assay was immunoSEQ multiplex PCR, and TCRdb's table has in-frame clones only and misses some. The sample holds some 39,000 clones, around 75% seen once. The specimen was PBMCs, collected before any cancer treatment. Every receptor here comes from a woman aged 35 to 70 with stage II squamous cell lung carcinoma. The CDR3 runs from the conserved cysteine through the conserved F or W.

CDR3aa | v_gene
CASRKQGPQYF | TRBV6-6
CASSVEGDYYNEQFF | TRBV19
CASGKEGARTEAFF | TRBV12-5
CASSSTVRNTEAFF | TRBV5-1
CASSVEQGGEQYF | TRBV9
CASSFEGSGNTEAFF | TRBV28
CASSVSFEGALNTEAFF | TRBV2
CSVEEGRGAAYEQYF | TRBV29-1
CASSHRDWSYEQYF | TRBV28
CASSLLAGGLNEQFF | TRBV7-3
CASSLADSSYNEQFF | TRBV19
CASSFIGGLAKNIQYF | TRBV28
CASSSTGTSNYGYTF | TRBV5-6
CASRPQGPRTEAFF | TRBV27
CASTQDDISYNEQFF | TRBV19
CASSRINYGYTF | TRBV7-2
CASSTRDRVTGELFF | TRBV19
CASRGTGDHQPQHF | TRBV6-6
CASSGSTIHQPQHF | TRBV19
CASSPKGRDSSTDTQYF | TRBV4-1
CASSLQGGGNQPQHF | TRBV5-1
CASSPRGGGGSYNEQFF | TRBV11-2
CASSTRLAGATDTQYF | TRBV9
CAISIGLAQYNEQFF | TRBV10-3
CASSAGSGSIYNEQFF | TRBV9
CASSAGQGGSPLHF | TRBV7-9
CASSQVSQGASYGYTF | TRBV4-2
CASSLAAIGGETDTQYF | TRBV28
CASSLDDSGNTIYF | TRBV7-9
CASSSGTSGGAREQFF | TRBV4-1
CASSLDGGNHEQYF | TRBV7-9
CARYRLVEQSRANVLTF | TRBV5-3